Below are 17 T cell receptor beta chains sequenced from a single sample in a study of shared clonotypes between healthy human individuals. Libraries were prepared by immunoSEQ multiplex PCR; TCRdb keeps only in-frame clonotypes and omits some of them. The sample shows 400,000 to 500,000 clones, 76% of them seen only once. Sequencing used PBMCs. The source of these receptors is a woman aged 40-49 years in good health. Some clones in this sample may be carry-over from other donors' samples.

The genes are TRBV27 and TRBJ2-1; D is ambiguous. V was pared by 4 bases and J by 6 bases, with 10 bases between. The CDR3 contains 13 residues. Germline lookup yields CDR1 MNHEY and CDR2 SMNVEV (reference sequence). As DNA, the CDR3 is TGTGCCAGCAGTTCCCAGGTCTTCAATGAGCAGTTCTTC. Translation: CASSSQVFNEQFF.

Comments on this clone: Given a far larger clone just one base away, this is likely a sequencing read error. The chain employs TRBV5-4 and TRBJ2-5, with 8 nucleotides matching TRBD2. This CDR3 comprises 14 residues. Germline V gene sequence: CDR1 SGHNT, CDR2 YYREEE (reference sequence). V lost 3 bases to trimming and J lost 11 bases; unmatched junction nucleotides: 12. CDR3 residues: CASSWRGAVDGQYF. CDR3 coding DNA: TGTGCCAGCAGCTGGCGGGGGGCCGTCGACGGGCAGTACTTC.

V is TRBV6-5 and J is TRBJ2-5, with no clear D. The ends were cut back, 4 bases at V and 7 bases at J, with 22 bases in the middle. The germline V gene has CDR1 MNHEY and CDR2 SVGAGI. The CDR3 runs 16 residues. CDR3 bases: TGTGCCAGCAGTTCCCGGACCATCCCTTCGAAGGGGACCCAGTACTTC. Amino acids: CASSSRTIPSKGTQYF.

Ten or more counts support this clone. The chain links TRBV7-9 to TRBJ1-1, with 7 bases identical to TRBD1. V was clipped by 5 bases and J by 3 bases; unmatched bases: 6. The germline V gene has CDR1 SEHNR and CDR2 FQNEAQ (reference sequence). The length of the CDR3 is 14 residues. The CDR3 nucleotides read TGTGCCAGCAGCGCCAACAGGGGTGACACTGAAGCTTTCTTT. Encoded protein: CASSANRGDTEAFF.

This clone has a count of ten or more. The chain uses TRBV14 and TRBJ2-4; 9 positions agree with TRBD2. CDR3 size: 16 residues. Looked up from germline, CDR1 is SGHDN and CDR2 is FVKESK. With 3 bases clipped from V and 1 base from J, the junction kept 4 bases outside the gene matches. CDR3 DNA sequence: TGTGCCAGCAGCCAGGCTAGCGGGAACGCCAAAAACATTCAGTACTTC. This gives the protein CASSQASGNAKNIQYF. Full variable domain (missing parts from reference TRBV14 and TRBJ2-4): EAGVTQFPSHSVIEKGQTVTLRCDPISGHDNLYWYRRVMGKEIKFLLHFVKESKQDESGMPNNRFLAERTGGTYSTLKVQPAELEDSGVYFCASSQASGNAKNIQYFGAGTRLSVL.

The chain is built from TRBV7-9 and TRBJ2-7; possibly TRBD1 for D (6 bases). The CDR3 is 15 residues long. V was trimmed by 3 bases and J by 2 bases, leaving 14 bases between them. The germline CDR1 and CDR2 sequences are SEHNR and FQNEAQ (reference sequence). CDR3 bases: TGTGCCAGCAGCTTCCAAAACAGGGTACCCTACGAGCAGTACTTC. Its protein is CASSFQNRVPYEQYF.

DNA for the CDR3: TGTGCCAGCAGCTCACCGTCAGTGTCGGGTGAGCAGTTCTTC. The encoded protein is CASSSPSVSGEQFF. The rearrangement uses TRBV7-3 and TRBJ2-1; no firm D call. The germline CDR1 and CDR2 sequences are SGHTA and FQGTGA. V was trimmed by 4 bases and J by 9 bases, leaving 16 bases between them. The CDR3 is made up of 14 amino acids.

To note about this clone: A much bigger clone sits one base away, suggesting this may be a read error. The CDR3 ends on some other residue instead of the conserved phenylalanine or tryptophan, so this is likely a read error. The CDR3 DNA reads TGTGCCAGCAGTAGACAGGGGGCGCTTGAAAAACTGTTTCTT. This encodes CASSRQGALEKLFL. The chain links TRBV27 to TRBJ1-4, with 10 bases matching TRBD1. Per the germline V gene, CDR1 is MNHEY and CDR2 is SMNVEV (reference sequence). The CDR3 has 14 residues. V trimming: 5 bases; J trimming: 7 bases; junction bases outside the gene matches: 4.

This rearrangement joins TRBV7-9 to TRBJ2-6; tentative D call: TRBD1 (6 bases). The CDR3 length is 15 residues. CDR1 and CDR2 (germline): SEHNR, FQNEAQ (reference sequence). Trimming stripped 8 bases from V and 3 bases from J, with 14 bases between. CDR3 sequence: CASGDTSFGANVLTF. Written as DNA, the CDR3 is TGTGCCAGCGGGGACACCAGCTTTGGGGCCAACGTCCTGACTTTC.

The gene calls are TRBV7-2 and TRBJ2-5; TRBD2 matches at 7 bases. The CDR3 extends over 14 amino acids. The ends lost 2 bases at V and 4 bases at J; junction bases unmatched: 4. The V gene's germline CDR1 is SGHTA and CDR2 FQGNSA. Here the CDR3 reads CASSLNTGGETQYF. The CDR3 DNA follows: TGTGCCAGCAGCTTAAATACGGGAGGAGAGACCCAGTACTTC.

This sequence joins TRBV5-4 and TRBJ2-2; TRBD2 agrees at 8 bases. The V and J ends lost 4 bases and 0 bases, in that order; junction bases with no gene match: 5. This CDR3 spans 16 amino acids. Germline V gene lookup returns CDR1 SGHNT and CDR2 YYREEE (reference sequence). This CDR3 reads CASSQLSGANTGELFF. CDR3 bases: TGTGCCAGCAGCCAACTTAGCGGGGCGAACACCGGGGAGCTGTTTTTT.

This rearrangement joins TRBV5-6 to TRBJ2-7; D not resolved. Deletions cut 0 bases from V and 2 bases from J, with 6 bases between. This CDR3 spans 13 amino acids. Germline V gene data show CDR1 as SGHDT and CDR2 as YYEEEE. CDR3 DNA: TGTGCCAGCAGCTTGGACACCACCTACGAGCAGTACTTC. Translating it yields CASSLDTTYEQYF.

In DNA, the CDR3 is TGTGCCAGCAGCACGACAGGGGTCGCTGAAGCTTTCTTT. The encoded protein is CASSTTGVAEAFF. The chain links TRBV6-5 to TRBJ1-1, with 8 bases identical to TRBD1. This CDR3 contains 13 residues. The V gene end was trimmed by 6 bases and the J gene end by 6 bases; junction bases not matched to a gene: 6. Germline CDR1 and CDR2: MNHEY and SVGAGI.

The V and J genes are TRBV7-9 and TRBJ2-1; tentative D call: TRBD2 (6 bases). V lost 7 bases, J lost 5 bases, and 15 bases lay in between. This CDR3 has 14 residues. CDR1 and CDR2 from the germline V gene are SEHNR and FQNEAQ (reference sequence). This CDR3 reads CASTPGDGNNEQFF. As DNA, the CDR3 is TGTGCCAGCACCCCGGGGGACGGAAACAATGAGCAGTTCTTC.

The gene calls are TRBV7-9 and TRBJ2-3; TRBD2 agrees at 12 bases. CDR3 size: 15 residues. With V trimmed by 0 bases and J by 5 bases, 0 bases remained unmatched. Germline V gene lookup returns CDR1 SEHNR and CDR2 FQNEAQ (reference sequence). The CDR3 DNA reads as TGTGCCAGCAGCTTAGCGACTAGCGGGAGAGATACGCAGTATTTT. Translating it yields CASSLATSGRDTQYF.

This rearrangement joins TRBV10-1 to TRBJ2-3, with D perhaps matching TRBD2 (6 bases). Deletions cut 0 bases from V and 6 bases from J, with 16 bases between. This CDR3 is built from 16 residues. From germline, CDR1 is WNHNN and CDR2 SYGVQD (reference sequence). The CDR3 sequence is CASSESELAPGDTQYF. The CDR3 bases are TGCGCCAGCAGTGAGTCCGAACTAGCCCCGGGTGATACGCAGTATTTT.

J is TRBJ2-5 and V is TRBV11-2, with a weak D call TRBD1 (6 bases). The CDR3 is 14 residues long. Germline V gene sequence: CDR1 SGHAT, CDR2 FQNNGV. V dropped 3 bases and J dropped 1 base, with 9 bases sitting between them. CDR3 in DNA: TGTGCCAGCAGCTTTACGACAGGCCAAGAGACCCAGTACTTC. Translation gives CASSFTTGQETQYF.